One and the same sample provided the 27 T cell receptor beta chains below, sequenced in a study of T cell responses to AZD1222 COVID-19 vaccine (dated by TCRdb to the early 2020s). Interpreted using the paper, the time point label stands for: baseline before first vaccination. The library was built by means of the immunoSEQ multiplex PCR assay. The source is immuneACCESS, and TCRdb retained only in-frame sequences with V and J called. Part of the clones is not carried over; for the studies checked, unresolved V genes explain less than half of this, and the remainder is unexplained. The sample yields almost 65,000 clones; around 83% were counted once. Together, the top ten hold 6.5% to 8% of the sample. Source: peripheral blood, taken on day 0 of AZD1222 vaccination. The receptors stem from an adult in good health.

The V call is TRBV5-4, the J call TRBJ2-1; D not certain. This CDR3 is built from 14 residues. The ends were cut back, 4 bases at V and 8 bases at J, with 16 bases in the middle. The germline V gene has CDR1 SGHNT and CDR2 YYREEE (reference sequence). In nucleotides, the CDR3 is TGTGCCAGCAGCCCCACCCAGAGGATCCATGAGCAGTTCTTC. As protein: CASSPTQRIHEQFF.

CDR3 region: CASSLMGEVGTEAFF. Here the CDR3 DNA reads TGTGCCAGCAGCTTAATGGGGGAGGTTGGAACTGAAGCTTTCTTT. The V gene is TRBV7-2, the J gene TRBJ1-1, with a tentative D call TRBD1 (5 bases). The CDR3 sequence is 15 residues long. The ends were cut back, 2 bases at V and 5 bases at J, with 15 bases in the middle. Germline values: CDR1 SGHTA, CDR2 FQGNSA.

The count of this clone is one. CDR3 sequence reads: CSVARRTGVDEQYF. CDR3 DNA: TGCAGCGTGGCTCGTAGGACAGGGGTGGACGAGCAGTACTTC. The chain couples TRBV29-1 to TRBJ2-7; 9 nucleotides agree with TRBD1. The V and J ends lost 6 bases and 5 bases, in that order; junction bases with no gene match: 11. In germline, CDR1 is SQVTM, CDR2 ANQGSEA. This CDR3 has 14 residues.

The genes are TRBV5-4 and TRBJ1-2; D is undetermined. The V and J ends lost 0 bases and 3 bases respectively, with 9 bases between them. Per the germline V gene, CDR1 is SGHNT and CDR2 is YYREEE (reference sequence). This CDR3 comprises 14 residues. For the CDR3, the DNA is TGTGCCAGCAGCTTGGGAGGGCTCGACTATGGCTACACCTTC. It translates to CASSLGGLDYGYTF. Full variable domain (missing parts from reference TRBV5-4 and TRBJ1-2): ETGVTQSPTHLIKTRGQQVTLRCSSQSGHNTVSWYQQALGQGPQFIFQYYREEENGRGNFPPRFSGLQFPNYSSELNVNALELDDSALYLCASSLGGLDYGYTFGSGTRLTVV.

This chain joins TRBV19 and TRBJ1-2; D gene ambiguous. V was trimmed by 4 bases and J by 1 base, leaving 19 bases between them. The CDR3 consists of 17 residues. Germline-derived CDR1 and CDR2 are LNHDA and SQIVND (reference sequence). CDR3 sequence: CASSTWHHTADNYGYTF. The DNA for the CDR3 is TGTGCCAGTAGTACCTGGCACCATACCGCGGATAACTATGGCTACACCTTC.

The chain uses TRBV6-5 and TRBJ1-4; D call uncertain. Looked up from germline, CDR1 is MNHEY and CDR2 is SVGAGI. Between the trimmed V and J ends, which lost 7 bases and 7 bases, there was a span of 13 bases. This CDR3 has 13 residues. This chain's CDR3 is CASTTGSVEKLFF. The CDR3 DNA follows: TGTGCCAGCACGACGGGATCCGTTGAAAAACTGTTTTTT.

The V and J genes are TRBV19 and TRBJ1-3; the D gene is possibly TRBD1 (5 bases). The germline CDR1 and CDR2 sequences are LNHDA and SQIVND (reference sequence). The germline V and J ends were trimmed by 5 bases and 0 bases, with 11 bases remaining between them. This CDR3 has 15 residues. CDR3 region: CASSWQGDSGNTIYF. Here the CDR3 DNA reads TGTGCCAGTAGTTGGCAGGGTGACTCTGGAAACACCATATATTTT.

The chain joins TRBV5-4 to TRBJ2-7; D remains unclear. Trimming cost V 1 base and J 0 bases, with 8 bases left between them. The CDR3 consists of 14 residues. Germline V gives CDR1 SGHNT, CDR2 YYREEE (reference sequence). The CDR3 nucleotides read TGTGCCAGCAGCTTGAGGCCAAGCTCCTACGAGCAGTACTTC. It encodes CASSLRPSSYEQYF.

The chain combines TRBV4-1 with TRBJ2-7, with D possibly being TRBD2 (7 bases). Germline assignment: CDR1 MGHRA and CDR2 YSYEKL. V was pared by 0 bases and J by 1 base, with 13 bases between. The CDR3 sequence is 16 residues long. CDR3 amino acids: CASSQERRGGSYEQYF. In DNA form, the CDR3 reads TGCGCCAGCAGCCAAGAACGCAGGGGAGGGTCCTACGAGCAGTACTTC.

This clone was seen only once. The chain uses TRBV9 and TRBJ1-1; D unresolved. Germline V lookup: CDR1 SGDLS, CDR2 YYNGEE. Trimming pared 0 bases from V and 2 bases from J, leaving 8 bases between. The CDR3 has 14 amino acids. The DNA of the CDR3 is TGTGCCAGCAGCGTAGTAATGGGAAACACTGAAGCTTTCTTT. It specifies CASSVVMGNTEAFF.

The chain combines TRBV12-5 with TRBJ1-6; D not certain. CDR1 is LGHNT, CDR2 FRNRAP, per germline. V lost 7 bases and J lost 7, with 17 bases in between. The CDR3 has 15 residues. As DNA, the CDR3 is TGTGCTAGTGCCTTTTCCTCCTCAGGAAATTCACCCCTCCACTTT. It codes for CASAFSSSGNSPLHF.

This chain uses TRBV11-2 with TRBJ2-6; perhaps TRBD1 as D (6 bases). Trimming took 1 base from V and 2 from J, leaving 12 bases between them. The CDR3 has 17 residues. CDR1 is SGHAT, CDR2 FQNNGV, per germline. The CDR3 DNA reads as TGTGCCAGCAGCTTAGTCACAGGGAAAGCTGGGGCCAACGTCCTGACTTTC. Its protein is CASSLVTGKAGANVLTF.

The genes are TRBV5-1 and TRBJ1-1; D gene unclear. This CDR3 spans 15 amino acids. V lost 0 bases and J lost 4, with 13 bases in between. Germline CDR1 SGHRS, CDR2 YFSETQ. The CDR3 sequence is CASSLEQLGVTEAFF. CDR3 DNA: TGCGCCAGCAGCTTGGAGCAGCTCGGGGTCACTGAAGCTTTCTTT.

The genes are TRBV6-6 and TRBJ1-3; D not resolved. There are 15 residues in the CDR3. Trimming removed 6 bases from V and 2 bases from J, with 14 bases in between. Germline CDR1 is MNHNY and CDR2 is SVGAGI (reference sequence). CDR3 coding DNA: TGTGCCAGCAGACCAGTGGGAGAGCCTGGAAACACCATATATTTT. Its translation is CASRPVGEPGNTIYF.

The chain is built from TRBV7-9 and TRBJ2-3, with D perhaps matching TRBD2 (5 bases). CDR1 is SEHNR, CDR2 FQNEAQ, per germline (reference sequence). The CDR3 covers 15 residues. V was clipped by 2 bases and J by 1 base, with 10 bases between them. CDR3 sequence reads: CASSLLAIGTDTQYF. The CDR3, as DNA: TGTGCCAGCAGCTTACTAGCTATCGGCACAGATACGCAGTATTTT.

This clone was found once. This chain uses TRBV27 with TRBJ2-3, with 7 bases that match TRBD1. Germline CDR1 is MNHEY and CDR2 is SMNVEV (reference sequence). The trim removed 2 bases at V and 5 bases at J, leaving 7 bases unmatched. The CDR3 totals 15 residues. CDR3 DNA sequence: TGTGCCAGCAGTTTACTAGGGGGCGAGGGAGATACGCAGTATTTT. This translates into CASSLLGGEGDTQYF.

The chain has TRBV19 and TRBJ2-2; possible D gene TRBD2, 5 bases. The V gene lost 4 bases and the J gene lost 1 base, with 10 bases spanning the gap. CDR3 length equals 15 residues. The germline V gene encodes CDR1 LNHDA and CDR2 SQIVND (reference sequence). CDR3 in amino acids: CASSNGGRNTGELFF. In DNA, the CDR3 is TGTGCCAGTAGTAATGGAGGCAGGAACACCGGGGAGCTGTTTTTT.

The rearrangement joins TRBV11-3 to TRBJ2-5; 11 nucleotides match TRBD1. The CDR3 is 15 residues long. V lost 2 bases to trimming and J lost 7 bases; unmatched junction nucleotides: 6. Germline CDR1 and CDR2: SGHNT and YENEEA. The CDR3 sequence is CASSLRTGGKTTQYF. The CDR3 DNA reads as TGTGCCAGCAGCTTAAGGACAGGGGGCAAAACGACCCAGTACTTC. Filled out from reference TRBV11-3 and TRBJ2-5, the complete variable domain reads EAGVVQSPRYKIIEKKQPVAFWCNPISGHNTLYWYLQNLGQGPELLIRYENEEAVDDSQLPKDRFSAERLKGVDSTLKIQPAELGDSAVYLCASSLRTGGKTTQYFGPGTRLLVL.

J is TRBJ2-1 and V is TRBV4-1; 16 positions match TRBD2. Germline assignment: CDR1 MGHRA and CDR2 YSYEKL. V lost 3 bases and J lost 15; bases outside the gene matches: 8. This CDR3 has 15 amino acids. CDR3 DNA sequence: TGCGCCAGCAGCCACACGGGACTAGCGGGGGGGATAGCGTTCTTC. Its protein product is CASSHTGLAGGIAFF.

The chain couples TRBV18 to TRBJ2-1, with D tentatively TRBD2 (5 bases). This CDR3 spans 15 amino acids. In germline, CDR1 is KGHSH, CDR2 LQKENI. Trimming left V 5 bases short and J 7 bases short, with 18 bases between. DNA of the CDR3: TGTGCCAGCTCATCGGGGATAACGAACTTGAATGAGCAGTTCTTC. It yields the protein CASSSGITNLNEQFF.

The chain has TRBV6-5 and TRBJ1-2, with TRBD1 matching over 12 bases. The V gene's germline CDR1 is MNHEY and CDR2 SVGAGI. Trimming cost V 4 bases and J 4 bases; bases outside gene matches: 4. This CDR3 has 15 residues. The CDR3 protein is CASSWGTGGAYGYTF. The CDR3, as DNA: TGTGCCAGCAGTTGGGGGACAGGGGGCGCCTATGGCTACACCTTC.

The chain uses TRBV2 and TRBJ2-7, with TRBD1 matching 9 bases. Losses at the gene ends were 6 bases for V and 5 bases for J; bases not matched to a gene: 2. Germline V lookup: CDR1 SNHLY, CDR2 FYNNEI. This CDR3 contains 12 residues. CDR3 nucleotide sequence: TGTGCCAGCAGATGGACAGGGGACGAGCAGTACTTC. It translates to CASRWTGDEQYF.

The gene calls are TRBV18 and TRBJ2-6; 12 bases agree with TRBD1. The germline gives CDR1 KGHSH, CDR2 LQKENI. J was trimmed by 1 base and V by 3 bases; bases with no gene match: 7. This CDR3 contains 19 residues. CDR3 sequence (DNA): TGTGCCAGCTCACCCGGGACAGGGGGCTTCGGATCTGGGGCCAACGTCCTGACTTTC. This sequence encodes CASSPGTGGFGSGANVLTF.

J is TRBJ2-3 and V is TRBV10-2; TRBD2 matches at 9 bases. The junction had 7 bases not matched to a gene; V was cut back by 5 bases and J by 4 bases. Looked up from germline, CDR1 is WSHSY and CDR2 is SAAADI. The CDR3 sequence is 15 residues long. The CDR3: CASSPRRGGPDTQYF. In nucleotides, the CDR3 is TGCGCCAGCAGTCCAAGGCGGGGGGGCCCAGATACGCAGTATTTT.

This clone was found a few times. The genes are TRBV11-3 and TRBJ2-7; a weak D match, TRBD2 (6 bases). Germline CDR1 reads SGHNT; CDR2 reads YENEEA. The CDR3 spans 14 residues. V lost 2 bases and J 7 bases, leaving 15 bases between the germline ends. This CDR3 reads CASSLYAGSYEQYF. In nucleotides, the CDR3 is TGTGCCAGCAGCTTATACGCGGGGTCGTATGAGCAGTACTTC.

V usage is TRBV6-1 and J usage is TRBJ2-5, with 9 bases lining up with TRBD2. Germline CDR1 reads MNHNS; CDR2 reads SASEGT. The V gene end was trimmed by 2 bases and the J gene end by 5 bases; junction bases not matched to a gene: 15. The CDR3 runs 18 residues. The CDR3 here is CASSELNGSGGQGETQYF. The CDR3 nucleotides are TGTGCCAGCAGTGAATTGAACGGGAGCGGGGGGCAGGGGGAGACCCAGTACTTC.

The DNA of the CDR3 is TGCGCCAGCAGCCAAAACCCGGACAGGGGACTGTACGAGCAGTACTTC. Translating gives CASSQNPDRGLYEQYF. This chain connects TRBV4-1 to TRBJ2-7, with 9 bases that match TRBD1. This CDR3 contains 16 residues. Per germline, CDR1 MGHRA and CDR2 YSYEKL. The V and J ends lost 2 bases and 4 bases, in that order; junction bases with no gene match: 9.